This is a list of T cell receptor beta chains from one sample in a study of control samples from healthy donors and cancer patients. Method: immunoSEQ multiplex PCR; TCRdb's copy keeps in-frame clones and lacks some. The sample has some 45,000 clones, approximately 82% seen once; the top ten hold around 50%. The specimen sequenced was blood. These receptors were obtained from a man in his 60s in good health. Both conserved end residues are part of each CDR3. The D gene is left open where the match is weak. The size of a clone is reported for some rows only, either as once, few or many, or as a class for expanded clones.

NA,NA,TRBJ2-7,TRBV27,TGTGCCAGCAGTTCTCAACCGACAGGAGGATACGAGCAGTACTTC,CASSSQPTGGYEQYF
NA,few,TRBJ1-5,TRBV12-3/TRBV12-4,TGTGCCAGCAGTTTAAACCGTGATCAGCCCCAGCATTTT,CASSLNRDQPQHF
NA,NA,TRBJ1-2,TRBV3-1/TRBV3-2,TGTGCCAGCAGCCAAGGGGCAGGAAACTATGGCTACACCTTC,CASSQGAGNYGYTF
TRBD1,NA,TRBJ1-3,TRBV11-2,TGTGCCAGCAGCAGGGACAGGGCCACTGGAAACACCATATATTTT,CASSRDRATGNTIYF
NA,NA,TRBJ2-7,TRBV19,TGTGCCAGTAGTCTTCGAGGTGCTGCCTACGAGCAGTACTTC,CASSLRGAAYEQYF
TRBD1,medium-sized,TRBJ1-1,TRBV14,TGTGCCAGCAGCCAACGGACAGGGTGGAACACTGAAGCTTTCTTT,CASSQRTGWNTEAFF
TRBD1,NA,TRBJ2-4,TRBV20-1,TGCAGTGCTAGTTTCGGACAGGGGAAAAACATTCAGTACTTC,CSASFGQGKNIQYF
NA,NA,TRBJ1-1,TRBV3-1/TRBV3-2,TGTGCCAGCAGCCAGGGACGAGAGACTGAAGCTTTCTTT,CASSQGRETEAFF
TRBD1,once,TRBJ1-1,TRBV12-5,TGTGCTAGTGGGGGGACAGGGGGCGACGCCGAAGCTTTCTTT,CASGGTGGDAEAFF
NA,once,TRBJ1-6,TRBV6-1,TGTGCCAGCAGTGAAGCGCCAAGGCAGTATAATTCACCCCTCCACTTT,CASSEAPRQYNSPLHF
TRBD1,NA,TRBJ1-1,TRBV3-1/TRBV3-2,TGTGCCAGCAGCCACACCCAGGGGGTGAGGAGAGGAGCTTTCTTT,CASSHTQGVRRGAFF
TRBD2,NA,TRBJ2-1,TRBV4-1,TGCGCCAGCAGCCAAGTAGCGTCTAGCGGGAGTAATGAGCAGTTCTTC,CASSQVASSGSNEQFF